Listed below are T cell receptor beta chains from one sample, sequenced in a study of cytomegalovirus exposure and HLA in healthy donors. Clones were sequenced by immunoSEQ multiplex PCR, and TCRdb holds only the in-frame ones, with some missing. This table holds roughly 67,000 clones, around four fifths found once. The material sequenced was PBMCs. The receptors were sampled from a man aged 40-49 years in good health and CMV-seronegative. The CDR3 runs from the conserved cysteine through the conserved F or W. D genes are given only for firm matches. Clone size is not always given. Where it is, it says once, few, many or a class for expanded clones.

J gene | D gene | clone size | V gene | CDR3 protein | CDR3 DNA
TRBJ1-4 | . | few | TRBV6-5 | CASGSGGAQKLFF | TGTGCCAGCGGATCAGGAGGAGCGCAAAAACTGTTTTTT
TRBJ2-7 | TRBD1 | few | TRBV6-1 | CASGRQGNLEEQYF | TGTGCCAGCGGCCGACAGGGTAACCTGGAGGAGCAGTACTTC
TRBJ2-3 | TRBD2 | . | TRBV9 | CASSVASSGGADTQYF | TGTGCCAGCAGCGTAGCTTCCAGCGGGGGAGCAGATACGCAGTATTTT
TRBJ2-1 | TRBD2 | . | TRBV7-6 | CASSTKAGTSSYNEQFF | TGTGCCAGCAGCACCAAGGCCGGGACTAGCAGCTACAATGAGCAGTTCTTC
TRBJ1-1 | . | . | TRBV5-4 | CASSLLNIGTEAFF | TGTGCCAGCAGCTTGTTGAACATCGGGACTGAAGCTTTCTTT
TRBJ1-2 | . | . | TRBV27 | CASSSPPGLWGYGYTF | TGTGCCAGCAGCTCACCCCCGGGACTTTGGGGCTATGGCTACACCTTC
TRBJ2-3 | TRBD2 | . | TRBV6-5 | CASSFGTRSTDTQYF | TGTGCCAGCAGTTTTGGGACTAGATCCACAGATACGCAGTATTTT
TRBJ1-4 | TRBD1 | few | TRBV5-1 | CASSLAPGTGENEKLFF | TGCGCCAGCAGCTTGGCACCCGGGACAGGAGAGAATGAAAAACTGTTTTTT
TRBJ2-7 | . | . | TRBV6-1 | CASSSRGNEQYF | TGTGCCAGCAGCTCCAGAGGTAACGAGCAGTACTTC
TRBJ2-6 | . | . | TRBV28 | CASRDPLGSGANVLTF | TGTGCCAGCAGAGACCCACTAGGCTCTGGGGCCAACGTCCTGACTTTC
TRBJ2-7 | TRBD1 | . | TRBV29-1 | CSVGTGSYEQYF | TGCAGCGTTGGGACAGGTAGCTACGAGCAGTACTTC
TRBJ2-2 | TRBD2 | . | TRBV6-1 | CASSPSGMTGELFF | TGTGCCAGCAGCCCCAGCGGGATGACCGGGGAGCTGTTTTTT
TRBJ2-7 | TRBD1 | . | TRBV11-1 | CAGFADRDPNF | TGTGCCGGCTTTGCGGACAGGGACCCCAACTTC
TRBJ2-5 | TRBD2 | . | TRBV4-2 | CASSQETSGGPGETQYF | TGTGCCAGCAGCCAAGAGACTAGCGGGGGCCCCGGGGAGACCCAGTACTTC
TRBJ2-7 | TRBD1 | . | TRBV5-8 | CASSLGTGTHEQYF | TGTGCCAGCAGCTTAGGGACAGGAACCCACGAGCAGTACTTC
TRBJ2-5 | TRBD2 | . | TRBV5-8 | CASTLAGGSGEAQYF | TGTGCCAGCACACTAGCGGGAGGGTCCGGAGAGGCCCAGTACTTC
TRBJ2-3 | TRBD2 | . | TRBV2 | CASALTSGRVTDTQYF | TGTGCCAGCGCCCTGACTAGCGGGAGAGTCACAGATACGCAGTATTTT
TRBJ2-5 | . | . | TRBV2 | CASRGDGETQYF | TGTGCCAGCAGAGGCGACGGGGAGACCCAGTACTTC
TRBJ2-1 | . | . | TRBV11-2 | CASGPGGKAGEQFF | TGTGCCAGCGGGCCCGGGGGTAAGGCGGGGGAGCAGTTCTTC
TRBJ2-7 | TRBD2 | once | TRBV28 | CASSPPRLAGTHEQYF | TGTGCCAGCAGTCCCCCTCGACTAGCGGGGACCCACGAGCAGTACTTC
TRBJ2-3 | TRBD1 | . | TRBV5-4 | CASRLDRQGPDTQYF | TGTGCCAGCAGGTTGGACAGACAGGGTCCAGATACGCAGTATTTT
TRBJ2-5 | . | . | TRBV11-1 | CASSPSPTGDKPGGTQYF | TGTGCCAGCAGCCCTAGTCCCACAGGAGACAAGCCCGGGGGGACCCAGTACTTC
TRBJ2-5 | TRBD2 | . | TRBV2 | CASSVGLAEETQYF | TGTGCCAGCAGTGTAGGACTAGCGGAAGAGACCCAGTACTTC
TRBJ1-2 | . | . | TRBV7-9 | CSSSLVGSPYGYTF | TGTTCCAGCAGCTTAGTCGGGAGTCCCTATGGCTACACCTTC
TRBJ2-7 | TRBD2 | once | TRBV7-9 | CASSREAGLTYEQYF | TGTGCCAGCAGTCGCGAAGCGGGACTGACCTACGAGCAGTACTTC